This section outlines one TCR beta chain sequence together with its context. Its antigen is currently unknown. The sequenced template was cDNA made from the entire isolated RNA. Naive, central memory and regulatory T cell samples produced a mean of about 4 million reads. The repertoire was sequenced with immunoSEQ multiplex PCR; TCRdb's copy has only in-frame clones and lacks some. The table records 810,000 or so clones, 15% to 20% of them present only once. These data belong to a study of beta chain features in type 1 diabetes. Whole-study results and caveats: It was not settled here whether HLA type affects TCRB rearrangement.

V shed 3 bases, J shed 11 bases, and the junction held 15 bases outside the gene matches. Germline lookup yields CDR1 LNHDA and CDR2 SQIVND (reference sequence). The CDR3 has 15 residues. Sequences were obtained from naive CD4+ T cells from blood. The chain combines TRBV19 with TRBJ1-1, with 7 bases that match TRBD1. The TCR sequence derives from a woman between 18 and 30 years old in good health. CDR3 amino acids: CASSITDGTAKPAFF. CDR3 nucleotides: TGTGCCAGTAGTATCACCGACGGGACAGCCAAACCGGCTTTCTTT. The full variable domain, its missing parts supplied by reference TRBV19 and TRBJ1-1, is DGGITQSPKYLFRKEGQNVTLSCEQNLNHDAMYWYRQDPGQGLRLIYYSQIVNDFQKGDIAEGYSVSREKKESFPLTVTSAQKNPTAFYLCASSITDGTAKPAFFGQGTRLTVV.